This T cell receptor beta chain was identified during a study of shared clonotypes between healthy human individuals. About this clone: Its antigen is not identified.

CD45RA+ naive and CD45RA-negative memory subsets were separated from CD4+ cells. Study findings and constraints: The generation probabilities recorded for non-shared clonotypes fell below those of clonotypes shared by all four donors. Larger estimated richness was generally seen in naive subsets than in memory subsets.

The V gene's germline CDR1 is MDHEN and CDR2 SYDVKM. CDR3 length: 14 amino acids. V shed 5 bases and J shed 3 bases, with 10 bases lying between them. Method: immunoSEQ multiplex PCR; TCRdb's copy keeps in-frame clones and lacks some. The sample has 1,400,000 or so clones, 97% to 99% seen once. Sequencing input: naive CD4+ T cells sorted from blood. Subset here: CD45RA+ positively selected. V usage is TRBV28 and J usage is TRBJ2-2, with D uncertain. The source of this sequence is a man aged 25-45 years in good health. CDR3 coding DNA: TGTGCCAGCAGTCACGACTTTTACACCGGGGAGCTGTTTTTT. It translates to CASSHDFYTGELFF. The full variable domain, its missing parts supplied by reference TRBV28 and TRBJ2-2, is DVKVTQSSRYLVKRTGEKVFLECVQDMDHENMFWYRQDPGLGLRLIYFSYDVKMKEKGDIPEGYSVSREKKERFSLILESASTNQTSMYLCASSHDFYTGELFFGEGSRLTVL.